A single T cell receptor beta chain is shown here with its context. Assay: immunoSEQ multiplex PCR; the TCRdb copy retains only in-frame clones and omits some. The sample holds about 160,000 clones, 80% to 90% seen once. The sample is drawn from a study of blood T cell repertoires in COVID-19. V shed 0 bases, J shed 0 bases, and the junction held 7 bases outside the gene matches. CDR3 length: 18 residues. Per the germline V gene, CDR1 is LGHNA and CDR2 is YSLEER. The receptor was isolated from a man between 18 and 29 years old with COVID-19, enrolled during active disease. The chain links TRBV4-3 to TRBJ2-1, with 8 bases fitting TRBD2. The sequencing sample was made of peripheral blood. CDR3 protein: CASSQDESAGGSYNEQFF. The DNA for the CDR3 is TGCGCCAGCAGCCAAGATGAGTCCGCGGGAGGCTCCTACAATGAGCAGTTCTTC.